These T cell receptor beta chains were read from a single sample in a study of technical replicates of blood from several donors. Some clones are missing from TCRdb's copy, which holds only in-frame ones; the method was immunoSEQ multiplex PCR. The table lists more than 80,000 clones, around 93% of them singletons. Sample: T cells isolated from PBMCs. The receptors shown here come from a human donor in good health. Each CDR3 is given with its conserved first and last residue. A D gene is named only where the DNA matches it firmly. Part of the rows lack a size; the others show once, few, many or a class for expanded clones.

size,D,J,V,DNA,CDR3
once,TRBD1,TRBJ1-3,TRBV23-1,TGCGCCAGCATCACAGGGGTAGGAAACACCATATATTTT,CASITGVGNTIYF
NA,TRBD2,TRBJ2-2,TRBV6-5,TGTGCCAGCACTAGGACTAGCGAGAACACCGGGGAGCTGTTTTTT,CASTRTSENTGELFF
NA,TRBD2,TRBJ2-1,TRBV27,TGTGCCAGCAGTTTACGGACTAGCGGGCTGTACAATGAGCAGTTCTTC,CASSLRTSGLYNEQFF
NA,TRBD1,TRBJ1-1,TRBV28,TGTGCCAGCATCCTAGACAGGGGGTTACCTGAAGCTTTCTTT,CASILDRGLPEAFF
NA,NA,TRBJ1-3,TRBV7-9,TGTGCCAGCAGCGTAACCGGGACACCCTCTGGAAACACCATATATTTT,CASSVTGTPSGNTIYF
NA,NA,TRBJ1-1,TRBV6-1,TGTGCCAGCAGTGACCTAGGATACGAACACGCTGAAGCTTTCTTT,CASSDLGYEHAEAFF
NA,TRBD1,TRBJ2-3,TRBV6-6,TGTGCCAGCAGTTATTCACCGGGACAGGAAACAGATACGCAGTATTTT,CASSYSPGQETDTQYF
NA,NA,TRBJ2-3,TRBV2,TGTGCCAGCACGGAGATCCGCACAGATACGCAGTATTTT,CASTEIRTDTQYF
NA,TRBD2,TRBJ2-7,TRBV6-5,TGTGCCAGCAGAACCTCTAGCGGGGGTTCCTACGAGCAGTACTTC,CASRTSSGGSYEQYF
NA,NA,TRBJ1-1,TRBV10-3,TGTGCCATCAATTCGGGCACTGAAGCTTTCTTT,CAINSGTEAFF
few,NA,TRBJ2-7,TRBV19,TGTGCCAGCAGTTTAACAGGGAGAGAGCAGTACTTC,CASSLTGREQYF